A selection of T cell receptor beta chains follows, all from one sample in a study of T cell responses to AZD1222 COVID-19 vaccine. Using immunoSEQ multiplex PCR, the repertoire was profiled, and TCRdb retains in-frame clones only, with some absent. Among under 150,000 clones listed, 93% were seen once. The sample was peripheral blood, taken on day 0 of AZD1222 vaccination. Receptor source: an adult in good health. CDR3s include the opening cysteine and the closing phenylalanine or tryptophan. The order of the fields is V gene, CDR3 protein.

TRBV10-3 | CAIGLAEDTQYF
TRBV7-8 | CASNPEFGPGYEQYF
TRBV9 | CASSQGRRNTEAFF
TRBV7-9 | CASTPVLNTEAFF
TRBV29-1 | CSVNSGLGNEQFF
TRBV20-1 | CSASGPKNEKLFF
TRBV6-5 | CASSLLAGGGFETQYF
TRBV30 | CAWGLTQETQYF
TRBV12-3/TRBV12-4 | CASSTTQNYGYTF
TRBV5-1 | CASSPNDRAEQYF
TRBV7-9 | CASSPPRGNGYTF
TRBV7-8 | CASSLSAFGSGNTIYF